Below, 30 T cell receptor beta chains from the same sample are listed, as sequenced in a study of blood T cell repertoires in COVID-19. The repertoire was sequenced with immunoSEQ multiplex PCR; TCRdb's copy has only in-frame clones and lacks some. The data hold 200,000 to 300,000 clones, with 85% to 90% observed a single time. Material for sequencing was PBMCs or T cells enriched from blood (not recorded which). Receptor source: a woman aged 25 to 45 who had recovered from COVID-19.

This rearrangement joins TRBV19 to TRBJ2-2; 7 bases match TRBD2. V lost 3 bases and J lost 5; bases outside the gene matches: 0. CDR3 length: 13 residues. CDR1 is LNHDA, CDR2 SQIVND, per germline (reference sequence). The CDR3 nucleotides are TGTGCCAGTAGTATGGGGGGGACCGGGGAGCTGTTTTTT. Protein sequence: CASSMGGTGELFF.

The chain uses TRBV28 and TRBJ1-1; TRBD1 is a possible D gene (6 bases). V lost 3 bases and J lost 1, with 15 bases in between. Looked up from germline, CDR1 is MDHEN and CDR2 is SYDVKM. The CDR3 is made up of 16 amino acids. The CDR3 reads CASSFTPGARNTEAFF. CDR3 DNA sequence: TGTGCCAGCAGTTTCACCCCAGGGGCAAGGAACACTGAAGCTTTCTTT.

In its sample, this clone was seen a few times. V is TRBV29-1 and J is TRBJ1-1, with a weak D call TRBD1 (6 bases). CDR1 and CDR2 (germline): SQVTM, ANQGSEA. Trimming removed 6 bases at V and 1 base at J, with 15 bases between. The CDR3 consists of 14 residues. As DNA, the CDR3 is TGCAGCGTGGCGGACAGCCCACGGAACACTGAAGCTTTCTTT. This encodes CSVADSPRNTEAFF.

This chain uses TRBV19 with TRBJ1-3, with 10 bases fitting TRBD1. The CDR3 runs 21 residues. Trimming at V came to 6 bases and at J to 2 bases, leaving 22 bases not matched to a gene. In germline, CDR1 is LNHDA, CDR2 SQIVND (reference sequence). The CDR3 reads CASRKIGQGGDNPLTGNTIYF. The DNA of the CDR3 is TGTGCCAGTAGAAAAATCGGACAGGGGGGCGATAACCCACTAACTGGAAACACCATATATTTT.

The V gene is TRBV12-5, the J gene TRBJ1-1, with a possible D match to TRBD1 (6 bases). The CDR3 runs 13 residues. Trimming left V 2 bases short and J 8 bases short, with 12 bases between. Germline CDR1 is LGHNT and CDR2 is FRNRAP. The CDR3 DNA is TGTGCTAGTGGTTTGTCATCCGGGACAGAAGCTTTCTTT. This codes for CASGLSSGTEAFF. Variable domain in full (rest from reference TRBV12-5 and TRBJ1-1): DARVTQTPRHKVTEMGQEVTMRCQPILGHNTVFWYRQTMMQGLELLAYFRNRAPLDDSGMPKDRFSAEMPDATLATLKIQPSEPRDSAVYFCASGLSSGTEAFFGQGTRLTVV.

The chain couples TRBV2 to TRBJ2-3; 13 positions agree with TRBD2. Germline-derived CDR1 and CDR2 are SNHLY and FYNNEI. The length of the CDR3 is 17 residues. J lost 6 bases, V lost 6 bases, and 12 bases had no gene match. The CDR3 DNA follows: TGTGCCAGCAGATGGGGGGGACTAGCGGGATCGGAGGATACGCAGTATTTT. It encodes CASRWGGLAGSEDTQYF.

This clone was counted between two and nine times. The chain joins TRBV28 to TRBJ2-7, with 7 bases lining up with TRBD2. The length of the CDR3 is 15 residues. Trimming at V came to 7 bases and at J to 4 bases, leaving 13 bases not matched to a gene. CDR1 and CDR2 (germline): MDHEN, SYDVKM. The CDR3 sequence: CASTVQAGVRYEQYF. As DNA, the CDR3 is TGTGCCAGCACCGTTCAGGCGGGAGTCAGGTACGAGCAGTACTTC.

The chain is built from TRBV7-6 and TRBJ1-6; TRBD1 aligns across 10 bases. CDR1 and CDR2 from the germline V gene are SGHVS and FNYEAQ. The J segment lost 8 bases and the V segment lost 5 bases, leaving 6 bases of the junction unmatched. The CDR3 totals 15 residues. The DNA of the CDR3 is TGTGCCAGCAGCCCCAGACAGGGGGCGGATTCACCCCTCCACTTT. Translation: CASSPRQGADSPLHF.

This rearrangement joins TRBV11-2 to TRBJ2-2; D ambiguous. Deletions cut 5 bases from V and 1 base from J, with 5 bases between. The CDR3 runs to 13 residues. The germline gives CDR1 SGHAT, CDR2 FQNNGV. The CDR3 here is CASSQWNTGELFF. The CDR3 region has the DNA TGTGCCAGCAGCCAGTGGAACACCGGGGAGCTGTTTTTT.

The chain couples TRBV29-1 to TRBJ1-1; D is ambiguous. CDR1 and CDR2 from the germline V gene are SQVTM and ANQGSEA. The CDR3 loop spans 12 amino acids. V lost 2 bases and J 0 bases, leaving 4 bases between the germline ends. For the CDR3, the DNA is TGCAGCGTTGAATCGTTGAACACTGAAGCTTTCTTT. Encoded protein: CSVESLNTEAFF.

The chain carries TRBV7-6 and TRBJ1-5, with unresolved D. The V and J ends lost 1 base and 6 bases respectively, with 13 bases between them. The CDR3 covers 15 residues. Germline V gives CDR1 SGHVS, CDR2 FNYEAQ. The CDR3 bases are TGTGCCAGCAGCTTAGGCGGCGGGTTTGGTCAGCCCCAGCATTTT. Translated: CASSLGGGFGQPQHF.

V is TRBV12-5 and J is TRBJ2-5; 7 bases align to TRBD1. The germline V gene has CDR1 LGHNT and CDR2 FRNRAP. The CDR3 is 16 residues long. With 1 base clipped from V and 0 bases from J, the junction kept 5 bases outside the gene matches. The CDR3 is CASGLDIGTDQETQYF. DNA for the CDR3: TGTGCTAGTGGTTTGGACATCGGGACAGACCAAGAGACCCAGTACTTC.

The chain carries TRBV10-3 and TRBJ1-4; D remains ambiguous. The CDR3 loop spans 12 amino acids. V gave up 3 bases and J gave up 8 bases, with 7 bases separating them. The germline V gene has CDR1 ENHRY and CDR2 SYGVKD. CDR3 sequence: CAISETAEKLFF. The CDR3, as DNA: TGTGCCATCAGTGAAACAGCAGAAAAACTGTTTTTT.

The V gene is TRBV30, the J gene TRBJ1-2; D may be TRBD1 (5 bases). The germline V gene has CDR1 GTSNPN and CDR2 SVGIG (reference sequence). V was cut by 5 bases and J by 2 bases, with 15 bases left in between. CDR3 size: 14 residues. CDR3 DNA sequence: TGTGCCTGGGAGTCTATCGGGGGAAACTATGGCTACACCTTC. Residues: CAWESIGGNYGYTF.

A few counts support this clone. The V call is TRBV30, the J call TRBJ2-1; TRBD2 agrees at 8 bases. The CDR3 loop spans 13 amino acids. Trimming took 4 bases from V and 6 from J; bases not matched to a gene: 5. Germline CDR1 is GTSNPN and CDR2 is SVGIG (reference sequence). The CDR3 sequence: CAWTRLAGNEQFF. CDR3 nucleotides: TGTGCCTGGACTCGGCTAGCGGGCAATGAGCAGTTCTTC.

CDR3 nucleotide sequence: TGTGCCACCAGTGATCCAAGACAGGGGGGCAATCAGCCCCAGCATTTT. Translated: CATSDPRQGGNQPQHF. The J gene is TRBJ1-5, the V gene TRBV24-1, with 9 bases fitting TRBD1. Unmatched junction bases numbered 4, after V lost 3 bases and J lost 2 bases. CDR1 KGHDR and CDR2 SFDVKD come from the germline V gene. There are 16 residues in the CDR3.

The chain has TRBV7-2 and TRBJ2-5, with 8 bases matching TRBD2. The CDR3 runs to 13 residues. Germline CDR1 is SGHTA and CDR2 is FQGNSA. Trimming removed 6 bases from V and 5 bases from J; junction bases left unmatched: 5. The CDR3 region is CASSYGREETQYF. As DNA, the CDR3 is TGTGCCAGCAGTTACGGGAGGGAGGAGACCCAGTACTTC.

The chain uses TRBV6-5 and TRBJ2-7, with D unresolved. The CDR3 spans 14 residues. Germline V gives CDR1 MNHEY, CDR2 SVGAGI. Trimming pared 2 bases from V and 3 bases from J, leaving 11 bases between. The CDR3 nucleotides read TGTGCCAGCAGTTACAGTGCCGGTGGCTACGAGCAGTACTTC. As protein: CASSYSAGGYEQYF.

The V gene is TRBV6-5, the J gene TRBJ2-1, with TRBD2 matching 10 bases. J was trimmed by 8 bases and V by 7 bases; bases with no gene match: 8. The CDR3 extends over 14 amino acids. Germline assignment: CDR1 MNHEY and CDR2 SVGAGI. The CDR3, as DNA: TGTGCCAGCATTACGCTAGCGGGAGCCTATGAGCAGTTCTTC. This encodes CASITLAGAYEQFF.

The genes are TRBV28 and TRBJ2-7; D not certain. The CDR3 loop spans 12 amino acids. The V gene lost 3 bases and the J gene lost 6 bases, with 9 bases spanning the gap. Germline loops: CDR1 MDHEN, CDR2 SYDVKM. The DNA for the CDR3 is TGTGCCAGCAGTTTTTTACACCGCGAGCAGTACTTC. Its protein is CASSFLHREQYF.

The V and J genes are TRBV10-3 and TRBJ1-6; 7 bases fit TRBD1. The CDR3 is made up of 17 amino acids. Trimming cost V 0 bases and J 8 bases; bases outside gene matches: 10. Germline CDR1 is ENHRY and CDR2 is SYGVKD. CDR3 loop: CAISESEAGGGDSPLHF. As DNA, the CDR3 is TGTGCCATCAGTGAGTCAGAAGCCGGAGGGGGCGATTCACCCCTCCACTTT.

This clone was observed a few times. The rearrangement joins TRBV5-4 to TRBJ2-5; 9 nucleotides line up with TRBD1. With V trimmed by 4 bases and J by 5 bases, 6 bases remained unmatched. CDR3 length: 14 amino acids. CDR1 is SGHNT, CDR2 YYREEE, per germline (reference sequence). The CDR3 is CASSLDRGEETQYF. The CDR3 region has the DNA TGTGCCAGCAGCCTGGACAGGGGTGAGGAGACCCAGTACTTC.

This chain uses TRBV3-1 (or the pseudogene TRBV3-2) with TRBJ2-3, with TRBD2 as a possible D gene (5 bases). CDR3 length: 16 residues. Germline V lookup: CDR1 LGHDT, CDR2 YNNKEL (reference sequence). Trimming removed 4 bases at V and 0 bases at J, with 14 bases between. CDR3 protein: CASSLEPAASTDTQYF. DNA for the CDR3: TGTGCCAGCAGCCTCGAGCCAGCGGCTAGCACAGATACGCAGTATTTT.

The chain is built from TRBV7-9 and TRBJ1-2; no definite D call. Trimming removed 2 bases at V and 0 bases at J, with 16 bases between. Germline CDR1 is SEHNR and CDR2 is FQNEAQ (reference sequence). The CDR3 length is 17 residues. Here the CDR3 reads CASSLYRSALTNYGYTF. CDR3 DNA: TGTGCCAGCAGCTTATATCGGAGTGCTCTAACTAACTATGGCTACACCTTC.

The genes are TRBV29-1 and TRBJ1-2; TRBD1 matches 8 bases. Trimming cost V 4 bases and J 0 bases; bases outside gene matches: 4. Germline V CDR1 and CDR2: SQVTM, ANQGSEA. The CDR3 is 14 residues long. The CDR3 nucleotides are TGCAGCGTTGGTACGACAGGGGCTAACTATGGCTACACCTTC. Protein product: CSVGTTGANYGYTF.

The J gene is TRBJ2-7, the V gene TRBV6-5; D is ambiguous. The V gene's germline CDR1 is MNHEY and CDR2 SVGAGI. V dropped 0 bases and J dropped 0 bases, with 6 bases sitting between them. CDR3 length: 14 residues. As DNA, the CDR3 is TGTGCCAGCAGTTACTCAGCCTCCTCCTACGAGCAGTACTTC. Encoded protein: CASSYSASSYEQYF.

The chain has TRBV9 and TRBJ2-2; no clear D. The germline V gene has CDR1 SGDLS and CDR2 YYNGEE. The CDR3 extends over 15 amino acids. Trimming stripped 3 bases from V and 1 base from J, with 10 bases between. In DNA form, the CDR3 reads TGTGCCAGCAGCGGAAGTATACAGAACACCGGGGAGCTGTTTTTT. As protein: CASSGSIQNTGELFF.

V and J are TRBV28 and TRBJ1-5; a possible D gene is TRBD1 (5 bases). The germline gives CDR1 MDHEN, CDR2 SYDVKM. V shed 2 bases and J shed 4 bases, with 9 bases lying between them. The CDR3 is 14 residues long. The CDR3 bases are TGTGCCAGCAGTTTACTCGACAGAAATCAGCCCCAGCATTTT. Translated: CASSLLDRNQPQHF. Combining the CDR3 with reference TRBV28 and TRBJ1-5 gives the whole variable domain DVKVTQSSRYLVKRTGEKVFLECVQDMDHENMFWYRQDPGLGLRLIYFSYDVKMKEKGDIPEGYSVSREKKERFSLILESASTNQTSMYLCASSLLDRNQPQHFGDGTRLSIL.

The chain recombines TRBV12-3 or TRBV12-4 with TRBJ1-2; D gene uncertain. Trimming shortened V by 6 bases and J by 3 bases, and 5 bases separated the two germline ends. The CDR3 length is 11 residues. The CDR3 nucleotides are TGTGCCAGCAGGCGGGACTATGGCTACACCTTC. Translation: CASRRDYGYTF.

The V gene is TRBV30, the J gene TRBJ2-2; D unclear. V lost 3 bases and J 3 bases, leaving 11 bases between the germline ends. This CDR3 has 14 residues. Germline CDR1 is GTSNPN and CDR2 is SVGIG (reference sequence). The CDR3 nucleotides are TGTGCCTGGAGGTCCAACATCCACACCGGGGAGCTGTTTTTT. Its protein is CAWRSNIHTGELFF.